This T cell receptor (beta chain) was retrieved from a study of tumour-infiltrating T cells in Burkitt lymphoma. Across the whole study: Productive clonality predicted overall and progression-free survival.

Sequencing used immunoSEQ multiplex PCR; TCRdb keeps in-frame clones, though not all of them. Of 11,000 to 15,000 clones listed, about 85% are singletons. V gave up 8 bases and J gave up 7 bases; unmatched junction bases: 8. Germline V gene data show CDR1 as MNHEY and CDR2 as SMNVEV (reference sequence). CDR3 length equals 15 residues. This clone appeared a single time. This TCR was recovered from a human donor with diffuse large B-cell lymphoma. The chain uses TRBV27 and TRBJ1-6, with TRBD1 matching 10 bases. Sequenced sample: tumor tissue. Here the CDR3 reads CASRDRGTFNSPLHF. The CDR3 bases are TGTGCCAGCCGGGACAGGGGAACATTCAATTCACCCCTCCACTTT.